These T cell receptor beta chains were read from a single sample in a study of T-cell reconstitution after alpha-beta-depleted transplantation in children. MiXCR was run by TCRdb on the PCR reads, yielding one entry per CDR3 protein. The table has about 200,000 distinct CDR3 sequences, about 15% seen once; the top ten hold roughly two fifths. The source material was PBMCs, mostly from graft donor cells, sampled 360 days after TCRalphabeta/CD19-depleted stem cell transplant. These receptors were obtained from a male patient under 10 years old who had a stem cell transplant for acute lymphoblastic leukemia, so the T cells may come from the graft donor. Each CDR3 is given without its conserved first and last residue. The order of the fields is J gene, V gene, CDR3 protein.

>TRBJ2-7|TRBV20-1
SARDGGHYEQY
>TRBJ2-3|TRBV20-1
SAMAPGTSGVGQY
>TRBJ2-5|TRBV20-1
SASPGTSGETQY
>TRBJ1-3|TRBV28
ASFPGRPPSGNTIY
>TRBJ2-3|TRBV7-9
ASSLRVQRGTDTQY
>TRBJ2-5|TRBV5-1
ASSLGLAQQETQY
>TRBJ2-3|TRBV7-8
ASSLTMGAGGIDTQY
>TRBJ2-7|TRBV4-1
ASSPQPGTGVFYEQY
>TRBJ2-2|TRBV12-3/TRBV12-4
ASRKGAVGTGELF
>TRBJ2-7|TRBV6-5
ASSYSGSGEQY
>TRBJ1-1|TRBV6-5
ASSYRTGATEAF
>TRBJ2-7|TRBV3-1
ASSPIRDRVYEQY
>TRBJ2-1|TRBV29-1
SVEGYNVGQF
>TRBJ1-2|TRBV12-3/TRBV12-4
ASSPGFYGYT
>TRBJ1-1|TRBV10-2
ASATGGGRTEAF
>TRBJ1-5|TRBV7-2
ASSLQGIKGQPQH
>TRBJ2-3|TRBV5-1
ASSQQGSTDTQY
>TRBJ2-5|TRBV7-2
ASTTGIRETQY
>TRBJ1-6|TRBV25-1
ASNRQENSPLH
>TRBJ1-1|TRBV7-9
ASSLDRSPEAF
>TRBJ1-1|TRBV4-3
ASSQVLALTEAF
>TRBJ2-3|TRBV4-3
ASSQGYGGAVTDTQY
>TRBJ1-1|TRBV20-1
SAREGGGGTEAF
>TRBJ2-3|TRBV7-8
ASSSGLPITDTQY